These 26 T cell receptor beta chains share one sample of origin, sequenced in a study of metastatic and nonmetastatic thyroid tumors. TCRdb re-analyzed the PCR reads through MiXCR. The repertoire holds more than 20,000 clones, with 20% to 30% as singletons. Thyroid surgery had not been preceded by any treatment in any patient. The sequenced sample was tumor tissue. The receptors originated from a male donor with papillary thyroid cancer or a benign thyroid nodule (not recorded which). Some clones in this sample may be carry-over from other donors' samples.

With regard to this clone: Germline and junction disagree at one end, which may indicate a read error. The chain joins TRBV7-2 to TRBJ2-1; 8 bases are a match to TRBD1. The CDR3 runs 17 residues. Germline V gene data show CDR1 as SGHTA and CDR2 as FQGNSA. DNA for the CDR3: TGTGCCAGCAGCTTAGCAGTAAGGGACAGGTCCTACAATCAGCAGATCTTC. It translates to CASSLAVRDRSYNQQIF.

The table lists this clone with a few counts. DNA for the CDR3: TGTGCCAGCAGTTACTCGTCGACAGGGAACACTGAAGCTTTCTTT. Protein product: CASSYSSTGNTEAFF. The rearrangement joins TRBV6-2 or TRBV6-3 to TRBJ1-1, with D possibly TRBD1 on 6 matching bases. The CDR3 has 15 amino acids. CDR1 and CDR2 (germline): MNHEY, SVGEGT. V lost 0 bases to trimming and J lost 1 base, with 9 bases between them.

This rearrangement joins TRBV20-1 to TRBJ2-1; unclear D gene. Germline CDR1 DFQATT, CDR2 SNEGSKA (reference sequence). Deletions cut 5 bases from V and 3 bases from J, with 17 bases between. The CDR3 totals 15 residues. The CDR3: CSAGTLEPRYNEQFF. DNA for the CDR3: TGCAGTGCTGGTACCCTAGAACCCCGCTACAATGAGCAGTTCTTC.

The chain combines TRBV27 with TRBJ1-3; D gene uncertain. The CDR3 spans 15 residues. V dropped 4 bases and J dropped 3 bases, with 13 bases sitting between them. CDR1 is MNHEY, CDR2 SMNVEV, per germline (reference sequence). The CDR3 region has the DNA TGTGCCAGCAGTTCTGCCCACGGGTGTGGAAACACCATATATTTT. Its protein is CASSSAHGCGNTIYF.

In this sample, this clone turned up many times. The CDR3 is CASSREGNYGYTF. CDR3 sequence (DNA): TGTGCCAGTAGCAGGGAGGGTAACTATGGCTACACCTTC. This sequence joins TRBV19 and TRBJ1-2; tentative D call: TRBD1 (5 bases). The CDR3 contains 13 residues. Germline V lookup: CDR1 LNHDA, CDR2 SQIVND (reference sequence). Trimming pared 6 bases from V and 1 base from J, leaving 9 bases between.

In the case of this clone: A read error may account for a junction end that differs from germline. V is TRBV20-1 and J is TRBJ2-1; a possible D gene is TRBD2 (6 bases). The CDR3 runs to 15 residues. Looked up from germline, CDR1 is DFQATT and CDR2 is SNEGSKA (reference sequence). CDR3 coding DNA: TGTATTGCTAACCCCAAGGCGGGGTCCTACAATGAGCAGTTCTTC. Protein product: CIANPKAGSYNEQFF.

As for this clone: One end of the junction varies from germline; a read error may be responsible. This chain joins TRBV6-1 and TRBJ2-7, with 8 positions matching TRBD2. The CDR3 totals 16 residues. In germline, CDR1 is MNHNS, CDR2 SASEGT. CDR3: CASSESTSVGSYEQYF. As DNA, the CDR3 is TGTGCAAGCAGTGAGTCGACTAGCGTGGGCTCCTACGAGCAGTACTTC.

A few counts support this clone. The rearrangement uses TRBV20-1 and TRBJ2-7; possibly TRBD2 for D (6 bases). Trimming cost V 4 bases and J 4 bases, with 26 bases left between them. Germline V CDR1 and CDR2: DFQATT, SNEGSKA (reference sequence). The CDR3 runs to 17 residues. The CDR3 loop is CSATKSGWEAGRYEQYF. The CDR3 nucleotides are TGCAGTGCTACGAAGAGTGGGTGGGAGGCGGGGAGGTACGAGCAGTACTTC.

This clone showed up many times. This chain connects TRBV29-1 to TRBJ2-5, with D possibly matching TRBD2 (5 bases). V lost 0 bases and J 3 bases, leaving 8 bases between the germline ends. The CDR3 loop spans 13 amino acids. CDR1 is SQVTM and CDR2 is ANQGSEA in the germline V gene. CDR3 amino acids: CSVEDRAEETQYF. The CDR3 bases are TGCAGCGTTGAAGATCGAGCGGAAGAGACCCAGTACTTC.

The chain recombines TRBV7-2 with TRBJ2-7; D not resolved. The CDR3 runs 15 residues. V was shortened by 5 bases and J by 3 bases, with 17 bases between the two germline ends. In germline, CDR1 is SGHTA, CDR2 FQGNSA. CDR3 residues: CASSLHSKFYYEQYF. The CDR3 DNA is TGTGCCAGCAGCCTCCACTCGAAGTTCTACTACGAGCAGTACTTC. Full variable domain (outside the CDR3, taken from reference TRBV7-2 and TRBJ2-7): GAGVSQSPSNKVTEKGKDVELRCDPISGHTALYWYRQSLGQGLEFLIYFQGNSAPDKSGLPSDRFSAERTGGSVSTLTIQRTQQEDSAVYLCASSLHSKFYYEQYFGPGTRLTVT.

Points on this clone: This clone may be a read error of a much larger clone one base away. The rearrangement links TRBV28 to TRBJ1-5, with D perhaps TRBD1 (6 bases). Germline-derived CDR1 and CDR2 are MDHEN and SYDVKM. The CDR3 loop spans 14 amino acids. In DNA form, the CDR3 reads TGTGCCAACAGTTTAGGGGGTAGTCATCAGCCCCAGCATTTT. Its protein product is CANSLGGSHQPQHF.

The table lists this clone with a few counts. A clone one base away is much larger, so this may be a read error. At the DNA level, this CDR3 is encoded by other sequences in the same sample as well. This chain uses TRBV28 with TRBJ2-5; no definite D call. The CDR3 has 16 residues. V was shortened by 4 bases and J by 3 bases, with 18 bases between the two germline ends. Germline V gene lookup returns CDR1 MDHEN and CDR2 SYDVKM. CDR3: CASSSRTDLWEETQYF. The CDR3 DNA sequence: TGTGCCAGCAGTTCCCGTACGGATCTCTGGGAAGAGACCCAGTACTTC.

The table lists this clone with a few counts. The chain recombines TRBV11-3 with TRBJ2-2, with TRBD2 matching over 7 bases. With V trimmed by 5 bases and J by 5 bases, 2 bases remained unmatched. Per germline, CDR1 SGHNT and CDR2 YENEEA. The CDR3 is made up of 13 amino acids. The CDR3 bases are TGTGCCAGCAGCACGGGAGGTACCGGGGAGCTGTTTTTT. Its translation: CASSTGGTGELFF.

CDR3 in DNA: TGTGCCATCAGTGGGACAGGGGGCGGGAATAAAGAGACAAAGTACTTC. The encoded protein is CAISGTGGGNKETKYF. This sequence joins TRBV10-3 and TRBJ2-5, with TRBD1 identical over 11 bases. The CDR3 contains 16 residues. The germline V gene encodes CDR1 ENHRY and CDR2 SYGVKD. V lost 4 bases, J lost 12 bases, and 16 bases stayed unmatched.

This clone was recorded at least ten times. Additional DNA sequences in this sample encode the identical CDR3. The rearrangement links TRBV4-3 to TRBJ1-1; D not resolved. V lost 1 base and J 1 base, leaving 7 bases between the germline ends. Germline V gene data show CDR1 as LGHNA and CDR2 as YSLEER. This CDR3 has 14 residues. CDR3 region: CASSQVAGNTEAFF. CDR3 bases: TGCGCCAGCAGCCAAGTAGCAGGGAACACTGAAGCTTTCTTT.

The sample holds a few counts of this clone. This sequence joins TRBV27 and TRBJ2-7, with D uncertain. V shed 8 bases and J shed 4 bases, with 30 bases lying between them. The CDR3 length is 18 residues. The V gene's germline CDR1 is MNHEY and CDR2 SMNVEV (reference sequence). The CDR3 region has the DNA TGTGCCAGCGTACTATTGGCGACCCCCGGGCCACGACCTTACGAGCAGTACTTC. Its protein is CASVLLATPGPRPYEQYF.

The chain joins TRBV24-1 to TRBJ2-1, with 7 bases aligning to TRBD2. Losses at the gene ends were 3 bases for V and 8 bases for J; bases not matched to a gene: 9. Germline V lookup: CDR1 KGHDR, CDR2 SFDVKD. The CDR3 consists of 15 residues. CDR3 DNA: TGTGCCACCAGTGATAGTACAGGAGCGGGATATGAGCAGTTCTTC. The encoded protein is CATSDSTGAGYEQFF.

This clone has a count of ten or more. The V call is TRBV4-3, the J call TRBJ2-7; TRBD1 might be the D (6 bases). Trimming took off 2 bases at V and 3 bases at J, with 11 bases between the two ends. CDR1 is LGHNA and CDR2 is YSLEER in the germline V gene. The CDR3 runs to 14 residues. The DNA of the CDR3 is TGCGCCAGCAGCCAAACTAAAGGGGGCTACGAGCAGTACTTC. This translates into CASSQTKGGYEQYF.

This clone was counted a few times. The same CDR3 also results from other DNA sequences found in this sample. This chain links TRBV5-1 with TRBJ1-3; D call uncertain. CDR1 is SGHRS, CDR2 YFSETQ, per germline. The V gene lost 0 bases and the J gene lost 5 bases, with 6 bases spanning the gap. The CDR3 runs 13 residues. The CDR3 sequence is CASSLDFRNTIYF. CDR3 coding DNA: TGCGCCAGCAGCTTGGATTTCCGAAACACCATATATTTT.

This clone was detected many times. This chain uses TRBV7-2 with TRBJ1-3; no clear D gene. V was shortened by 4 bases and J by 4 bases, with 8 bases between the two germline ends. Per the germline V gene, CDR1 is SGHTA and CDR2 is FQGNSA. This CDR3 region has 13 residues. The CDR3 region has the DNA TGTGCCAGCAGCTCGGACCTCGGAAACACCATATATTTT. Translating it yields CASSSDLGNTIYF. The whole variable domain, remainder taken from reference TRBV7-2 and TRBJ1-3, is GAGVSQSPSNKVTEKGKDVELRCDPISGHTALYWYRQSLGQGLEFLIYFQGNSAPDKSGLPSDRFSAERTGGSVSTLTIQRTQQEDSAVYLCASSSDLGNTIYFGEGSWLTVV.

The chain combines TRBV2 with TRBJ2-3; TRBD2 aligns across 9 bases. Per germline, CDR1 SNHLY and CDR2 FYNNEI. V shed 2 bases, J shed 5 bases, and the junction held 17 bases outside the gene matches. There are 19 residues in the CDR3. CDR3 sequence reads: CASSERGGFIAGVLDTQYF. In DNA, the CDR3 is TGTGCCAGCAGTGAAAGGGGGGGGTTTATAGCGGGAGTATTAGATACGCAGTATTTT.

This clone was detected ten times or more. The chain recombines TRBV5-1 with TRBJ2-1; tentatively, D is TRBD2 (6 bases). Germline V lookup: CDR1 SGHRS, CDR2 YFSETQ. V lost 0 bases, J lost 4 bases, and 11 bases lay in between. The CDR3 has 15 residues. CDR3 sequence: CASSLEAGFYNEQFF. The DNA of the CDR3 is TGCGCCAGCAGCTTGGAGGCGGGATTTTACAATGAGCAGTTCTTC.

This clone occurred many times. CDR3 region: CASSEGTSYQPQHF. The CDR3 bases are TGCGCCAGCAGCGAAGGGACAAGTTATCAGCCCCAGCATTTT. The V call is TRBV10-2, the J call TRBJ1-5; TRBD1 is a possible D gene (6 bases). Germline values: CDR1 WSHSY, CDR2 SAAADI. V lost 6 bases and J lost 5, with 14 bases in between. The CDR3 covers 14 residues.

A word on this clone: A read error may account for a junction end that differs from germline. The V call is TRBV27, the J call TRBJ2-1, with a tentative D call TRBD2 (7 bases). This CDR3 is built from 14 residues. Germline lookup yields CDR1 MNHEY and CDR2 SMNVEV (reference sequence). This CDR3 is CGSVRGGFYNEQFF. Written as DNA, the CDR3 is TGTGGCAGCGTCCGCGGGGGCTTTTACAATGAGCAGTTCTTC.

This chain connects TRBV5-1 to TRBJ1-1; D ambiguous. V dropped 5 bases and J dropped 3 bases, with 23 bases sitting between them. CDR3 length: 17 residues. Germline V gene sequence: CDR1 SGHRS, CDR2 YFSETQ. CDR3: CASRGQEWASPYTEAFF. CDR3 coding DNA: TGCGCCAGCAGAGGTCAGGAATGGGCGAGTCCGTACACTGAAGCTTTCTTT. The complete variable domain, with remaining parts taken from reference TRBV5-1 and TRBJ1-1, reads KAGVTQTPRYLIKTRGQQVTLSCSPISGHRSVSWYQQTPGQGLQFLFEYFSETQRNKGNFPGRFSGRQFSNSRSEMNVSTLELGDSALYLCASRGQEWASPYTEAFFGQGTRLTVV.

By frequency in the sample, this clone is medium-sized. The rearrangement links TRBV19 to TRBJ2-3, with 8 bases aligning to TRBD2. Germline CDR1 is LNHDA and CDR2 is SQIVND (reference sequence). The CDR3 totals 15 residues. The J segment lost 2 bases and the V segment lost 2 bases, leaving 3 bases of the junction unmatched. The CDR3 is CASSIKRGYTDTQYF. CDR3 nucleotides: TGTGCCAGTAGTATAAAGCGGGGGTACACAGATACGCAGTATTTT.